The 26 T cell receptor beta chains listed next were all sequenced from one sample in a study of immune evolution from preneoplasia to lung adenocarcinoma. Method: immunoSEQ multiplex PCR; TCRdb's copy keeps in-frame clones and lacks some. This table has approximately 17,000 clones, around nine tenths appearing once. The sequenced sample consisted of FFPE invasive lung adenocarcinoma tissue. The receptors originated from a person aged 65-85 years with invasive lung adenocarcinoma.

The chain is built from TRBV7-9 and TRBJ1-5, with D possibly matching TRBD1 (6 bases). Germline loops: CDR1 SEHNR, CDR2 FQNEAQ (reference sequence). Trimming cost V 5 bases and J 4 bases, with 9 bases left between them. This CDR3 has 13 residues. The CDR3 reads CASSPGQNQPQHF. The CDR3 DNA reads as TGTGCCAGCAGCCCCGGACAGAATCAGCCCCAGCATTTT.

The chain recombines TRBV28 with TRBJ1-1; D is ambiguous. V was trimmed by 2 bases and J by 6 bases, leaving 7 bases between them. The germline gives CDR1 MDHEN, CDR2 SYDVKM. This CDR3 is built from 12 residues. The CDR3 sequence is CASSLGFSEAFF. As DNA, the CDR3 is TGTGCCAGCAGTTTAGGGTTTTCTGAAGCTTTCTTT.

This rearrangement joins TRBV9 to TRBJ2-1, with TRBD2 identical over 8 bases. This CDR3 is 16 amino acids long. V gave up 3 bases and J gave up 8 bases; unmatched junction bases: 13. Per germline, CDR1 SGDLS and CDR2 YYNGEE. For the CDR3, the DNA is TGTGCCAGCAGCGCCGTTAGCGGGATAATCCCCCATGAGCAGTTCTTC. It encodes CASSAVSGIIPHEQFF.

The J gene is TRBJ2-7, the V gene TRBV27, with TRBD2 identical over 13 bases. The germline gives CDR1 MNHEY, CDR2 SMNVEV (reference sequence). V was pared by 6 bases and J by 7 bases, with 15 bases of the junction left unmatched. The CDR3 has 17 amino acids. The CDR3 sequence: CASRERAGLAGETEQYF. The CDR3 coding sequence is TGTGCCAGCAGGGAAAGAGCCGGACTAGCGGGGGAAACGGAGCAGTACTTC.

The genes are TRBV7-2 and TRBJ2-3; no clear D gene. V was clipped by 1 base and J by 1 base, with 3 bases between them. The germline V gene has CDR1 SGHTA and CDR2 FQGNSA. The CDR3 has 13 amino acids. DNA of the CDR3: TGTGCCAGCAGCTTAGTGGGCACAGATACGCAGTATTTT. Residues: CASSLVGTDTQYF.

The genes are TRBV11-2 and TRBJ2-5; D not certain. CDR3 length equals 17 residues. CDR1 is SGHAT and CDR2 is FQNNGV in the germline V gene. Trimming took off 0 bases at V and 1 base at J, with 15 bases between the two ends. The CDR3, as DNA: TGTGCCAGCAGCTTAGATCGTGGGTTTTTCCCCCAAGAGACCCAGTACTTC. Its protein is CASSLDRGFFPQETQYF.

In nucleotides, the CDR3 is TGTGCCAGCAGCCAAGACCTCAGGGGGTCCGGCTATGGCTACACCTTC. This encodes CASSQDLRGSGYGYTF. V is TRBV4-2 and J is TRBJ1-2; 7 bases align to TRBD1. Germline-derived CDR1 and CDR2 are LGHNA and YNFKEQ. The CDR3 totals 16 residues. V trimming: 0 bases; J trimming: 4 bases; junction bases outside the gene matches: 8.

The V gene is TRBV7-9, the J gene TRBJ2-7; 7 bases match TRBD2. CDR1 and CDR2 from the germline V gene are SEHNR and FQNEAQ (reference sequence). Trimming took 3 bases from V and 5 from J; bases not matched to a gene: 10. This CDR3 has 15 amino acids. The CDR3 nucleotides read TGTGCCAGCAGCTTTCCAGCGGGGTCGGGCGACGAGCAGTACTTC. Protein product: CASSFPAGSGDEQYF.

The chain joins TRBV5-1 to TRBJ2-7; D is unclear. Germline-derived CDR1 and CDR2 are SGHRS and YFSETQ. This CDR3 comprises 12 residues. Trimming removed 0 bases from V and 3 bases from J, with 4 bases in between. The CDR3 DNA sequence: TGCGCCAGCAGCTTGGGGGACTACGAGCAGTACTTC. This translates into CASSLGDYEQYF.

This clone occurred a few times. In DNA form, the CDR3 reads TGTGCCAGCTCACCACCCGGGAGGGCCATTACAGATACGCAGTATTTT. It specifies CASSPPGRAITDTQYF. V is TRBV18 and J is TRBJ2-3; 8 nucleotides align to TRBD2. Looked up from germline, CDR1 is KGHSH and CDR2 is LQKENI. The CDR3 covers 16 residues. The trim removed 0 bases at V and 3 bases at J, leaving 5 bases unmatched.

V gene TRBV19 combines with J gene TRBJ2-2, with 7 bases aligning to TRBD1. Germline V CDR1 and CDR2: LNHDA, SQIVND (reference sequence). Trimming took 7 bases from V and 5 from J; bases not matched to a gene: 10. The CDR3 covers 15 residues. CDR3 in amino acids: CASTQTGKRTGELFF. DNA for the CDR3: TGTGCCAGTACCCAGACAGGGAAGCGTACCGGGGAGCTGTTTTTT.

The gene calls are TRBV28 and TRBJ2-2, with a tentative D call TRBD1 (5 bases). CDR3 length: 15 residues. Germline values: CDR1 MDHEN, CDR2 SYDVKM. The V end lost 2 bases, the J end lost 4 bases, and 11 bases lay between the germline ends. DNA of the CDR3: TGTGCCAGCAGTTTAAATGCAGGGCCCACCGGGGAGCTGTTTTTT. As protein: CASSLNAGPTGELFF. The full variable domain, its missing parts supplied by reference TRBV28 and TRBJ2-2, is DVKVTQSSRYLVKRTGEKVFLECVQDMDHENMFWYRQDPGLGLRLIYFSYDVKMKEKGDIPEGYSVSREKKERFSLILESASTNQTSMYLCASSLNAGPTGELFFGEGSRLTVL.

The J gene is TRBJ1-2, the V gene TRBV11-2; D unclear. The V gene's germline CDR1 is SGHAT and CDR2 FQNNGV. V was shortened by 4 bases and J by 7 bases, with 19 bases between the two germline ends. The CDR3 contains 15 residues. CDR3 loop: CASSWGGLRGSGYTF. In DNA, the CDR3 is TGTGCCAGCAGCTGGGGTGGGCTCCGCGGTAGTGGCTACACCTTC. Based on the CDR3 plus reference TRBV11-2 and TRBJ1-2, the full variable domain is EAGVAQSPRYKIIEKRQSVAFWCNPISGHATLYWYQQILGQGPKLLIQFQNNGVVDDSQLPKDRFSAERLKGVDSTLKIQPAKLEDSAVYLCASSWGGLRGSGYTFGSGTRLTVV.

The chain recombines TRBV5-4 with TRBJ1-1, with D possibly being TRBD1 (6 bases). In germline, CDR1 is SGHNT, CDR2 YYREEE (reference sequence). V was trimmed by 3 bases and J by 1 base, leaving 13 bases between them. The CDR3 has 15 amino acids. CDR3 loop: CASSSAGTWNTEAFF. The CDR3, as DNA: TGTGCCAGCAGCTCAGCCGGGACATGGAACACTGAAGCTTTCTTT.

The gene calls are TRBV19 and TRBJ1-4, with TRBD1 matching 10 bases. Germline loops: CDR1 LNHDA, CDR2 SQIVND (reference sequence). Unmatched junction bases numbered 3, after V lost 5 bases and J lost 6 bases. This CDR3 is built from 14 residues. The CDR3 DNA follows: TGTGCCAGTAGTCAGGGGACAGGGGATGAAAAACTGTTTTTT. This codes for CASSQGTGDEKLFF. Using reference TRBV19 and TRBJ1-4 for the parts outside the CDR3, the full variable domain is DGGITQSPKYLFRKEGQNVTLSCEQNLNHDAMYWYRQDPGQGLRLIYYSQIVNDFQKGDIAEGYSVSREKKESFPLTVTSAQKNPTAFYLCASSQGTGDEKLFFGSGTQLSVL.

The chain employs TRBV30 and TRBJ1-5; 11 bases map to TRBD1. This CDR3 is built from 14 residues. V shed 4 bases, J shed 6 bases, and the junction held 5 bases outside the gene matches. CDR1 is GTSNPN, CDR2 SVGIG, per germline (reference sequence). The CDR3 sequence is CAWIMDRGRQPQHF. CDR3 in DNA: TGTGCCTGGATCATGGACAGGGGGCGTCAGCCCCAGCATTTT.

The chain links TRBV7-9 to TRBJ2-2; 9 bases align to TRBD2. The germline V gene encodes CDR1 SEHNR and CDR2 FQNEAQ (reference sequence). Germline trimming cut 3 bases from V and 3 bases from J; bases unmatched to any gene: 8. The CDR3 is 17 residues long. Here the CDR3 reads CASSFKREADYTGELFF. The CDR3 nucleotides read TGTGCCAGCAGCTTTAAGCGGGAGGCCGATTACACCGGGGAGCTGTTTTTT.

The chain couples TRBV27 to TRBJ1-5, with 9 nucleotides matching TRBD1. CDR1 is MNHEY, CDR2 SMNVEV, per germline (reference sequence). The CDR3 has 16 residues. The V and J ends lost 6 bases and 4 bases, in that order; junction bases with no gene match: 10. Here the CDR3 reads CASRPAGTGMNQPQHF. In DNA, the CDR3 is TGTGCCAGCAGGCCCGCCGGGACAGGGATGAATCAGCCCCAGCATTTT.

CDR3 residues: CAIPGPLEDGYTF. Written as DNA, the CDR3 is TGTGCCATCCCCGGGCCCTTGGAGGATGGCTACACCTTC. The J gene is TRBJ1-2, the V gene TRBV6-6; D is ambiguous. Trimming took off 10 bases at V and 6 bases at J, with 18 bases between the two ends. Germline loops: CDR1 MNHNY, CDR2 SVGAGI (reference sequence). This CDR3 has 13 residues.

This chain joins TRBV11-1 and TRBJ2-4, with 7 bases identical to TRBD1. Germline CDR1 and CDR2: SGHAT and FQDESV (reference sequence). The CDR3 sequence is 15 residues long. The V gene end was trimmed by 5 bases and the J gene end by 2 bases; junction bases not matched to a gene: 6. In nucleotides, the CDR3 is TGTGCCAGCAGCCGGAACAGGGGTTCCAAAAACATTCAGTACTTC. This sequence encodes CASSRNRGSKNIQYF.

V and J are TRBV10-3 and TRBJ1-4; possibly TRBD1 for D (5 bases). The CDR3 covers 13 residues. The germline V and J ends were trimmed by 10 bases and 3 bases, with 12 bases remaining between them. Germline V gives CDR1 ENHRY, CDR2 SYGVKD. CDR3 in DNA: TGTGCCACCAGCGGGGACCCTAATGAAAAACTGTTTTTT. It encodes CATSGDPNEKLFF.

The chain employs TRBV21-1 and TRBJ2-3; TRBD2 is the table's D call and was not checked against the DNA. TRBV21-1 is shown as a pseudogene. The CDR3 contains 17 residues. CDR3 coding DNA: TGTGCCAGCAGCACCTCCCCCGGGCGGGGGATCACAGATACGCAGTATTTT. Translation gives CASSTSPGRGITDTQYF.

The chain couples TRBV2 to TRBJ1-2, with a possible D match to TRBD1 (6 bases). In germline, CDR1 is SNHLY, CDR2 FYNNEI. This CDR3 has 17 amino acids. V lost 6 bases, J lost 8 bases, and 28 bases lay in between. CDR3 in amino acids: CASSLSADRITYEGYTF. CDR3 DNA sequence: TGTGCCAGCAGCCTAAGCGCCGACAGGATAACGTATGAGGGCTACACCTTC.

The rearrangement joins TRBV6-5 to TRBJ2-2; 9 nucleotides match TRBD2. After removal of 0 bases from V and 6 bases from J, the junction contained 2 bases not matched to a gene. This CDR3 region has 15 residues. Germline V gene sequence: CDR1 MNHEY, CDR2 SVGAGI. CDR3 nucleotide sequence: TGTGCCAGCAGTTACTCAGGGACTAGCCCCGGGGAGCTGTTTTTT. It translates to CASSYSGTSPGELFF.

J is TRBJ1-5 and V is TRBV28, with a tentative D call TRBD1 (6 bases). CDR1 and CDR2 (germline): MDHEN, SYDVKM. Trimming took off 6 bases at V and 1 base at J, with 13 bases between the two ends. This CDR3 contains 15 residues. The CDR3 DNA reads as TGTGCCAGCAGCGGGGGCAAGTGGAGCAATCAGCCCCAGCATTTT. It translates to CASSGGKWSNQPQHF.

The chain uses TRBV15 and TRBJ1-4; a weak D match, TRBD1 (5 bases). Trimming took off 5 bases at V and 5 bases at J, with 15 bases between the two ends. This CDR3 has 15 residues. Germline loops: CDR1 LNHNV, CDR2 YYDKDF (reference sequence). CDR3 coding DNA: TGTGCCACCAGCGGCCCCGGGACGGAAAATGAAAAACTGTTTTTT. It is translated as CATSGPGTENEKLFF.